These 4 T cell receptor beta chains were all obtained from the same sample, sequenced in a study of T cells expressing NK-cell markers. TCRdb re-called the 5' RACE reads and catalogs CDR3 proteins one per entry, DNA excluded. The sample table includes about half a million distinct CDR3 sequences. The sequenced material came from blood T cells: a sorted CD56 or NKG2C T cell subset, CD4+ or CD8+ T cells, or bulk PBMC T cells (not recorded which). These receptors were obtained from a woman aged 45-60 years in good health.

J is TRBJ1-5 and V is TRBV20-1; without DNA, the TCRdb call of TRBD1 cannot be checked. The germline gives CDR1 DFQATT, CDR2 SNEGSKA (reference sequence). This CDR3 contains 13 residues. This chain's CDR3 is CSAYTGGGQPQHF.

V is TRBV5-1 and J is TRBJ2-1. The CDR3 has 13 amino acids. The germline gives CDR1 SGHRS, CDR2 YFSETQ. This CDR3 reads CASNSVVSNEQFF.

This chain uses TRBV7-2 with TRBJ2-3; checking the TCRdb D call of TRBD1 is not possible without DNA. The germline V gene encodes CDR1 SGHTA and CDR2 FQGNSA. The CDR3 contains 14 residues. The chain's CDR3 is CASSFGPVADTQYF.

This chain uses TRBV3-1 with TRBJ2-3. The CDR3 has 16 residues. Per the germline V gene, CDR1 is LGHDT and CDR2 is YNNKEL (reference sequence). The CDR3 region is CASSRGSRASTDTQYF.